The 17 T cell receptor beta chains below come from one sample, sequenced in a study of T-cell reconstitution after alpha-beta-depleted transplantation in children. Unique molecular identifiers were incorporated when the TCRbeta library was constructed. TCRdb reanalysed the PCR reads using MiXCR and keeps one entry per CDR3 protein. The sample lists under 50,000 distinct CDR3 sequences; around 9% were seen once. The sample in question was PBMCs, mostly from graft donor cells, obtained 60 days after TCRalphabeta/CD19-depleted stem cell transplant. The source of these receptors is a male patient under 10 years old who had a stem cell transplant for chronic granulomatous disease, so the T cells may come from the graft donor.

This clonotype occurred many times. One junction end disagrees with the germline gene, perhaps due to a read error. The genes are TRBV5-8 and TRBJ2-3; 14 positions agree with TRBD2. The CDR3 is made up of 15 amino acids. Germline CDR1 reads SGHTS; CDR2 reads YDEGEE. The CDR3 sequence is CASSLRGTSGRRAFF. CDR3 nucleotides: TGTGCCAGCAGCTTGAGGGGGACTAGCGGGAGACGGGCCTTTTTT.

This clonotype has ten or more counts. This CDR3 reads CASSYASRQTFAEQYF. In nucleotides, the CDR3 is TGTGCCAGCAGTTATGCTTCTCGGCAGACCTTCGCCGAGCAGTACTTC. V and J are TRBV6-5 and TRBJ2-7; no definite D call. Germline V lookup: CDR1 MNHEY, CDR2 SVGAGI. The CDR3 runs 16 residues. V was cut by 3 bases and J by 6 bases, with 21 bases left in between.

Many counts were recorded for this clonotype. This chain uses TRBV25-1 with TRBJ1-2; unclear D gene. V shed 4 bases and J shed 1 base, with 16 bases lying between them. This CDR3 has 16 residues. Germline V CDR1 and CDR2: MGHDK, SYGVNS. CDR3 in DNA: TGTGCCAGCAGTGGGGGAAGGTTTAAGTTTAACTATGGCTACACCTTC. Translated, it gives CASSGGRFKFNYGYTF.

This clonotype was detected ten times or more. The chain links TRBV6-2 or TRBV6-3 to TRBJ2-5; D uncertain. The germline V gene has CDR1 MNHEY and CDR2 SVGEGT. The CDR3 is made up of 13 amino acids. V lost 6 bases and J 5 bases, leaving 13 bases between the germline ends. CDR3 residues: CASSPVRWETQYF. Here the CDR3 DNA reads TGTGCCAGCAGCCCCGTCAGATGGGAGACCCAGTACTTC.

This clonotype occurred a few times. The chain couples TRBV10-1 to TRBJ1-1, with 7 bases fitting TRBD1. The CDR3 is made up of 14 amino acids. The V gene end was trimmed by 5 bases and the J gene end by 11 bases; junction bases not matched to a gene: 14. Germline lookup yields CDR1 WNHNN and CDR2 SYGVQD (reference sequence). This CDR3 reads CASSPGTENLKAFF. Here the CDR3 DNA reads TGCGCCAGCAGTCCCGGGACAGAAAACCTTAAGGCTTTCTTT.

This clonotype was seen ten or more times. The chain couples TRBV4-1 to TRBJ2-3; 12 nucleotides line up with TRBD2. Germline CDR1 and CDR2: MGHRA and YSYEKL. The trim removed 1 base at V and 5 bases at J, leaving 4 bases unmatched. CDR3 length equals 16 residues. In DNA form, the CDR3 reads TGCGCCAGCAGCCAAGTCCTAGCGGGAGGGCAAGATACGCAGTATTTT. It specifies CASSQVLAGGQDTQYF.

This clonotype ranks as medium-sized. The V gene is TRBV5-1, the J gene TRBJ1-2, with D possibly being TRBD1 (6 bases). V was clipped by 2 bases and J by 3 bases, with 14 bases between them. The V gene's germline CDR1 is SGHRS and CDR2 YFSETQ. This CDR3 has 15 amino acids. The CDR3 region is CASSFTPGDDYGYTF. Written as DNA, the CDR3 is TGCGCCAGCAGCTTTACGCCAGGGGACGACTATGGCTACACCTTC.

The table lists this clonotype with many counts. The gene calls are TRBV14 and TRBJ2-7, with D tentatively TRBD1 (5 bases). The V end lost 4 bases, the J end lost 2 bases, and 15 bases lay between the germline ends. The CDR3 sequence is 15 residues long. CDR1 and CDR2 from the germline V gene are SGHDN and FVKESK. CDR3 sequence reads: CASSLPGRVAYEQYF. DNA for the CDR3: TGTGCCAGCAGCCTCCCTGGCAGGGTGGCCTACGAGCAGTACTTC. The whole variable domain, filled in from reference TRBV14 and TRBJ2-7, reads EAGVTQFPSHSVIEKGQTVTLRCDPISGHDNLYWYRRVMGKEIKFLLHFVKESKQDESGMPNNRFLAERTGGTYSTLKVQPAELEDSGVYFCASSLPGRVAYEQYFGPGTRLTVT.

This clonotype was recorded many times. This chain uses TRBV12-3 or TRBV12-4 with TRBJ1-2; no firm D call. Trimming took off 6 bases at V and 8 bases at J, with 16 bases between the two ends. The CDR3 length is 13 residues. CDR3 sequence reads: CASRPDGRRGYTF. The CDR3 DNA is TGTGCCAGCAGACCGGACGGCCGACGGGGCTACACCTTC.

At least ten counts were recorded for this clonotype. This chain links TRBV7-9 with TRBJ1-1; D remains unclear. V was clipped by 0 bases and J by 8 bases, with 13 bases between them. The CDR3 totals 14 residues. CDR1 SEHNR and CDR2 FQNEAQ come from the germline V gene (reference sequence). The CDR3 protein is CASSLARVRIEAFF. CDR3 nucleotide sequence: TGTGCCAGCAGCTTAGCGCGGGTCCGAATCGAAGCTTTCTTT. Variable domain in full (rest from reference TRBV7-9 and TRBJ1-1): DTGVSQNPRHKITKRGQNVTFRCDPISEHNRLYWYRQTLGQGPEFLTYFQNEAQLEKSRLLSDRFSAERPKGSFSTLEIQRTEQGDSAMYLCASSLARVRIEAFFGQGTRLTVV.

This clonotype was counted a few times. The chain couples TRBV4-2 to TRBJ2-1, with 10 bases lining up with TRBD1. This CDR3 spans 15 amino acids. V lost 3 bases to trimming and J lost 8 bases; unmatched junction nucleotides: 7. Germline values: CDR1 LGHNA, CDR2 YNFKEQ. The DNA for the CDR3 is TGTGCCAGCAGCCAGGTCGGACAGGGGGGCTATGAGCAGTTCTTC. Its translation is CASSQVGQGGYEQFF.

At least ten counts were recorded for this clonotype. V and J are TRBV5-1 and TRBJ2-5, with 7 bases lining up with TRBD2. V was clipped by 0 bases and J by 2 bases; unmatched bases: 1. Germline CDR1 SGHRS, CDR2 YFSETQ. This CDR3 region has 14 residues. The CDR3 region is CASSLGGGQETQYF. DNA for the CDR3: TGCGCCAGCAGCTTGGGCGGGGGACAAGAGACCCAGTACTTC.

This clonotype was seen at least ten times. The chain recombines TRBV4-2 with TRBJ1-2, with 10 bases lining up with TRBD1. The length of the CDR3 is 18 residues. J gave up 3 bases and V 0 bases, and 10 bases lay outside the gene matches. CDR1 and CDR2 from the germline V gene are LGHNA and YNFKEQ. This CDR3 reads CASSQDPSAGQGYYGYTF. The CDR3 nucleotides read TGTGCCAGCAGCCAAGATCCCTCTGCGGGACAGGGGTACTATGGCTACACCTTC.

This clonotype occurred many times. The CDR3 region has the DNA TGTGCCAGCAGCCTAGGAGTTAGTGAAGCTTTCTTT. Its protein product is CASSLGVSEAFF. J is TRBJ1-1 and V is TRBV7-9, with D unresolved. Germline CDR1 is SEHNR and CDR2 is FQNEAQ (reference sequence). The CDR3 extends over 12 amino acids. The germline V and J ends were trimmed by 5 bases and 7 bases, with 11 bases remaining between them.

This clonotype was detected only a few times. The CDR3 sequence is CASSDQGQPNTGELFF. CDR3 DNA: TGTGCCAGCAGTGACCAGGGACAGCCGAACACCGGGGAGCTGTTTTTT. The genes are TRBV2 and TRBJ2-2, with 7 bases aligning to TRBD1. After removal of 3 bases from V and 0 bases from J, the junction contained 4 bases not matched to a gene. Germline values: CDR1 SNHLY, CDR2 FYNNEI. The CDR3 runs 16 residues.

As for this clonotype: With a much larger clone just one base away, this may be a read error. The gene calls are TRBV29-1 and TRBJ1-5, with a tentative D call TRBD1 (6 bases). Germline CDR1 is SQVTM and CDR2 is ANQGSEA. This CDR3 has 13 amino acids. The CDR3 region is CSVEGGRGQPQLF. The DNA of the CDR3 is TGCAGCGTTGAGGGGGGCAGGGGTCAGCCCCAGCTTTTT.

The chain has TRBV4-3 and TRBJ2-1; D ambiguous. Between the trimmed V and J ends, which lost 3 bases and 10 bases, there was a span of 19 bases. CDR1 and CDR2 (germline): LGHNA, YSLEER. This CDR3 region has 15 residues. The CDR3 DNA sequence: TGCGCCAGCAGCCAGGCCATCCGCCAGAGCCAAGAGCAGTTCTTC. Its protein is CASSQAIRQSQEQFF.